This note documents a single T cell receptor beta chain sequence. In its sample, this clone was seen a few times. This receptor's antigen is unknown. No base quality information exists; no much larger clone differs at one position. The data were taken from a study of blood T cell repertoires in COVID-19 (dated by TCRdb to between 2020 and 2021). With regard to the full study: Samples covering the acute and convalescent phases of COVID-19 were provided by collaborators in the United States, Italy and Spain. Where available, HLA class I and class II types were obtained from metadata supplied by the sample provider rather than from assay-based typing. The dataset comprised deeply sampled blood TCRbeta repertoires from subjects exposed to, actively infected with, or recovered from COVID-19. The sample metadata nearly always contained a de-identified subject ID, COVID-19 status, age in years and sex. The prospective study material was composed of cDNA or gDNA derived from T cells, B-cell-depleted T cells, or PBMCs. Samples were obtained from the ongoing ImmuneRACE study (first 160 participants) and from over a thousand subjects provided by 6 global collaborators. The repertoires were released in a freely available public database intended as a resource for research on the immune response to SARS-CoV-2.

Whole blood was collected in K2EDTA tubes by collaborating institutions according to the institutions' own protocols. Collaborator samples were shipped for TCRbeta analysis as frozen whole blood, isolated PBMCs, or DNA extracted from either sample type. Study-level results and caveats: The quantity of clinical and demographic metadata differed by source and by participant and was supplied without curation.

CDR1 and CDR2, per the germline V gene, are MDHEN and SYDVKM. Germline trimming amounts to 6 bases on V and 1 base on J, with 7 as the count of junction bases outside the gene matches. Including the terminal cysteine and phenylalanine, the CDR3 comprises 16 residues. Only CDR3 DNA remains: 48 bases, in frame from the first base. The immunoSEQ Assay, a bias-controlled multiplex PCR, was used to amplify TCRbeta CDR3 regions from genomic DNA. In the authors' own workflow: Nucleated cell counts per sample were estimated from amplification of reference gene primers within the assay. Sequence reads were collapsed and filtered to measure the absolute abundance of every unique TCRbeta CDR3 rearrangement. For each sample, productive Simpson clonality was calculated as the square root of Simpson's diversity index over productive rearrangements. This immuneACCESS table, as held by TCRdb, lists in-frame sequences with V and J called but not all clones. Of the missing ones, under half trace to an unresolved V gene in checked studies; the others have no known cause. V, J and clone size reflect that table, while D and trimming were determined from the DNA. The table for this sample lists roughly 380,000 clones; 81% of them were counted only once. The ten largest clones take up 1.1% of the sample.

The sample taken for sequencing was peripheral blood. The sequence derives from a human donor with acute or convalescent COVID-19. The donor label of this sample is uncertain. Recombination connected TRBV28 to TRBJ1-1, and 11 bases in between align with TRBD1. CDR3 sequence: CASRSSGTGGNTEAFF. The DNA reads TGTGCCAGCAGATCCTCCGGGACAGGGGGGAACACTGAAGCTTTCTTT.